Reported below is one TCR beta chain. Antigen unknown. The data belong to a study of cytomegalovirus exposure and HLA in healthy donors. At the level of the study: Researchers previously reported finding 117 million unique TCR beta sequences from approximately 190 million T cells. General study points: Later examination showed HLA-associated TCR beta chains had greater clonal expansion than equally common others. TCR beta sequences numbering 16,951 were associated with HLA alleles at 0.05 false discovery rate in a later analysis.

The germline V and J ends were trimmed by 0 bases and 0 bases, with 8 bases remaining between them. This CDR3 has 15 residues. CDR1 is LNHDA, CDR2 SQIVND, per germline (reference sequence). While unrecorded immune exposures were likely, the donors were nominally healthy when sampled. The PCR made use of 60 Vbeta and 13 Jbeta primers. TCRdb's copy holds only in-frame clones and misses some; the assay was immunoSEQ multiplex PCR. The sample has 210,000 or so clones, about 85% seen once; the top ten hold 10%. The chain combines TRBV19 with TRBJ1-1, with unresolved D. This clonotype originated in a woman in her 50s in good health and CMV-seropositive. Sequenced material: PBMCs. The CDR3 protein is CASSIDQQLNTEAFF. CDR3 DNA: TGTGCCAGTAGTATAGATCAACAGCTGAACACTGAAGCTTTCTTT.